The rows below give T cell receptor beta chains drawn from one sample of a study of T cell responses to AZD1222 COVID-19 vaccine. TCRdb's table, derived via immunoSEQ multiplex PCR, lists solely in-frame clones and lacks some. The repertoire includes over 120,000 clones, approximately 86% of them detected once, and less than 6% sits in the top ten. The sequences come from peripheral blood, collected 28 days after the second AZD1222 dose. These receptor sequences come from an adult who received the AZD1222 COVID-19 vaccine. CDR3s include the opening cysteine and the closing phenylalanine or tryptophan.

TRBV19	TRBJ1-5	CASSTRTGWSDSNQPQHF
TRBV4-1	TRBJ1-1	CASSPGLLLNAFF
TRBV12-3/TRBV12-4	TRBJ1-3	CASSYGNTIYF
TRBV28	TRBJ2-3	CASSSWRGQYF
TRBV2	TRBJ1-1	CASSKTGVDTEAFF
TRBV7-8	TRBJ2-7	CASSRSPIQGFGSYEQYF
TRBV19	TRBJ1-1	CASSIIGGNTEAFF
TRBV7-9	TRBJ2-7	CASSLGDGPYEQYF
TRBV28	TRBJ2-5	CASSRTRDTGTQYF
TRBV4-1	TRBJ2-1	CASSQDLNEQFF
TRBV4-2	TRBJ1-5	CASSQEVPTGGLGQPQHF
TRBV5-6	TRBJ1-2	CASRLGQAVNYGYTF
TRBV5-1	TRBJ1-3	CASSLGQSPFSGNTIYF
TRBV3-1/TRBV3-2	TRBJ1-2	CASSQANIYGYTF
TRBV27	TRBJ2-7	CASSLGYGYEQYF
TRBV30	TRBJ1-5	CAWSEVNSNQPQHF
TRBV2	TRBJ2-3	CASSASTDTQYF
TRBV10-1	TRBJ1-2	CASSPDRNYGYTF
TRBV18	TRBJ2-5	CASSPAVPTGQETQYF
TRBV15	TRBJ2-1	CATSRDLTGNEQFF
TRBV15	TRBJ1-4	CATSSGQGALGKLFF
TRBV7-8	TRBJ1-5	CASSPRETGVNQPQHF
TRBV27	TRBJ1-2	CASMSRTGLANYGYTF
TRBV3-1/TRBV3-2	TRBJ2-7	CASSPQASYEQYF
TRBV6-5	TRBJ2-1	CASSYWGLAANNEQFF
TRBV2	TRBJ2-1	CASGGTRGNEQFF
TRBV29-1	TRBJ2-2	CSVEETPNTGELFF
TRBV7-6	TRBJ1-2	CASSLGTGDGYTF
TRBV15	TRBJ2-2	CATSINAEYTGELFF
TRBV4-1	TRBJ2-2	CASSQGQGWTGELFF
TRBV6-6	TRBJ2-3	CASSSLRGSTDTQYF
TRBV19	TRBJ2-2	CASSLGLAANTGELFF
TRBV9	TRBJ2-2	CASSVEESRELFF
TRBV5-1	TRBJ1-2	CASSLEDPRIYGYTF
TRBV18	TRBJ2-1	CASSPPLGEIAYNEQFF
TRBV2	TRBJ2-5	CASSWGSSFETQYF
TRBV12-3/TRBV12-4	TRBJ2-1	CASSSHLKEQFF
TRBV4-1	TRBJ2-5	CASSQDGTSGEETQYF
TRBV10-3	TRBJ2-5	CAISESGWSSGSLEETQYF
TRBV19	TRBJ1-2	CASRDLDRVNGYTF
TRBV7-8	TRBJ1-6	CASSLVSGSPLHF
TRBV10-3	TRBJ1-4	CAISESGGEKLFF